The rows below give T cell receptor beta chains drawn from one sample of a study of T cell changes during pregnancy in multiple sclerosis. TCRdb keeps only in-frame clones here, not all; method: immunoSEQ multiplex PCR. The sample shows about 69,000 clones, 85% to 95% of them seen only once. The sample in question was peripheral blood, obtained in the third trimester of pregnancy. These receptors all stem from a female donor in good health, enrolled as a control in a pregnancy study. The CDR3 runs from the conserved cysteine through the conserved F or W. A D gene is named only where the DNA matches it firmly. Clone size is given for some rows only: seen once, a few or many times, or a class if the clone is expanded.

D gene: TRBD2; clone size: NA; J gene: TRBJ2-7; V gene: TRBV5-1; CDR3 DNA: TGCGCCAGCAGCGGCACTAGCGGGAACTACGAGCAGTACTTC; CDR3 protein: CASSGTSGNYEQYF
D gene: TRBD2; clone size: NA; J gene: TRBJ2-7; V gene: TRBV19; CDR3 DNA: TGTGCCAGTAGTCCCGGGCGGGGGGGCGGCGAGCAGTACTTC; CDR3 protein: CASSPGRGGGEQYF
D gene: NA; clone size: NA; J gene: TRBJ1-5; V gene: TRBV27; CDR3 DNA: TGTGCCAGCAGTTTAAAGGCAGATAGCCAGCCCCAGCATTTT; CDR3 protein: CASSLKADSQPQHF
D gene: TRBD2; clone size: NA; J gene: TRBJ2-3; V gene: TRBV7-9; CDR3 DNA: TGTGCCAGCAGCTTAGATAGCGGGAGCACAGATACGCAGTATTTT; CDR3 protein: CASSLDSGSTDTQYF
D gene: NA; clone size: NA; J gene: TRBJ2-7; V gene: TRBV7-9; CDR3 DNA: TGTGCCAGCAGCCCCCCCCGAGACTCCTACGAGCAGTACTTC; CDR3 protein: CASSPPRDSYEQYF
D gene: NA; clone size: NA; J gene: TRBJ2-1; V gene: TRBV4-1; CDR3 DNA: TGCGCCAGCAGCCGTGCCTCCCTAGGCAGTTACAATGAGCAGTTCTTC; CDR3 protein: CASSRASLGSYNEQFF
D gene: TRBD1; clone size: NA; J gene: TRBJ2-7; V gene: TRBV5-1; CDR3 DNA: TGCGCCAGCAGCCAGCAACAGGGGTCGGGAGAGCAGTACTTC; CDR3 protein: CASSQQQGSGEQYF
D gene: NA; clone size: few; J gene: TRBJ1-1; V gene: TRBV30; CDR3 DNA: TGTGCCTGGGGACGTCAGGGGAACACTGAAGCTTTCTTT; CDR3 protein: CAWGRQGNTEAFF
D gene: NA; clone size: NA; J gene: TRBJ1-5; V gene: TRBV7-9; CDR3 DNA: TGTGCCAGCAGCTCCGTTAGCAATCAGCCCCAGCATTTT; CDR3 protein: CASSSVSNQPQHF
D gene: NA; clone size: few; J gene: TRBJ1-6; V gene: TRBV28; CDR3 DNA: TGTGCCAGCAGTTTATTAAATTCACCCCTCCACTTT; CDR3 protein: CASSLLNSPLHF
D gene: NA; clone size: NA; J gene: TRBJ1-4; V gene: TRBV9; CDR3 DNA: TGTGCCAGTCCCCCTTGTGAAAAACTGTTTTTT; CDR3 protein: CASPPCEKLFF
D gene: TRBD2; clone size: NA; J gene: TRBJ2-3; V gene: TRBV19; CDR3 DNA: TGTGCCAGTAGTACCGGACTAGCGACAGATACGCAGTATTTT; CDR3 protein: CASSTGLATDTQYF
D gene: TRBD2; clone size: NA; J gene: TRBJ2-3; V gene: TRBV7-9; CDR3 DNA: TGTGCCAGCAGCCAAGTGACTAGCGGCACAGATACGCAGTATTTT; CDR3 protein: CASSQVTSGTDTQYF
D gene: TRBD1; clone size: few; J gene: TRBJ1-1; V gene: TRBV9; CDR3 DNA: TGTGCCAGCAGAAGACAGGGTTGGGTGAACACTGAAGCTTTCTTT; CDR3 protein: CASRRQGWVNTEAFF
D gene: TRBD2; clone size: NA; J gene: TRBJ2-3; V gene: TRBV28; CDR3 DNA: TGTGCCAGCAGGTGGGAGGGCCTCACAGATACGCAGTATTTT; CDR3 protein: CASRWEGLTDTQYF
D gene: TRBD2; clone size: once; J gene: TRBJ2-3; V gene: TRBV19; CDR3 DNA: TGTGCCAGTAGTTTGGGACTAGCGGATACGCAGTATTTT; CDR3 protein: CASSLGLADTQYF
D gene: NA; clone size: NA; J gene: TRBJ1-2; V gene: TRBV19; CDR3 DNA: TGTGCCAGTAGTATAGCTGACTATGGCTACACCTTC; CDR3 protein: CASSIADYGYTF
D gene: TRBD1; clone size: NA; J gene: TRBJ2-5; V gene: TRBV29-1; CDR3 DNA: TGCAGCGTTGAAAGGGACAGGGGGGGAGAGACCCAGTACTTC; CDR3 protein: CSVERDRGGETQYF
D gene: TRBD1; clone size: NA; J gene: TRBJ2-2; V gene: TRBV4-2; CDR3 DNA: TGTGCCAGCAGCCAAGACCCTGACAGGGTAGGGCGTGAGGAGACCGGGGAGCTGTTTTTT; CDR3 protein: CASSQDPDRVGREETGELFF
D gene: NA; clone size: NA; J gene: TRBJ2-1; V gene: TRBV15; CDR3 DNA: TGTGCCACCAGCAGAGGGGGCGCGGTGAATGAGCAGTTCTTC; CDR3 protein: CATSRGGAVNEQFF
D gene: TRBD2; clone size: NA; J gene: TRBJ2-1; V gene: TRBV5-6; CDR3 DNA: TGTGCCAGCAGCTTGGTGTGGACAGCGGGGGGGAACAATGAGCAGTTCTTC; CDR3 protein: CASSLVWTAGGNNEQFF
D gene: NA; clone size: NA; J gene: TRBJ1-4; V gene: TRBV28; CDR3 DNA: TGTGCCAGCAGTTTATTAGGGGCCCCTCGTGAAAAACTGTTTTTT; CDR3 protein: CASSLLGAPREKLFF
D gene: TRBD2; clone size: NA; J gene: TRBJ2-7; V gene: TRBV15; CDR3 DNA: TGTGCCACCAGCAGAACTAGCGGGAGAAGGGGGGAGCAGTACTTC; CDR3 protein: CATSRTSGRRGEQYF
D gene: TRBD2; clone size: NA; J gene: TRBJ2-3; V gene: TRBV5-8; CDR3 DNA: TGTGCCAGCAGCTTGGCCCTGACTAGCGGGAGATGGCAGAACACAGATACGCAGTATTTT; CDR3 protein: CASSLALTSGRWQNTDTQYF
D gene: TRBD1; clone size: NA; J gene: TRBJ2-7; V gene: TRBV5-8; CDR3 DNA: TGTGCCAGCAGTCGACTCCAGGGGGCCTACGAGCAGTACTTC; CDR3 protein: CASSRLQGAYEQYF
D gene: NA; clone size: NA; J gene: TRBJ2-7; V gene: TRBV4-2; CDR3 DNA: TGTGCCAGCAGCCAAGATCGGGGGACGTCCTACGAGCAGTACTTC; CDR3 protein: CASSQDRGTSYEQYF
D gene: NA; clone size: NA; J gene: TRBJ1-1; V gene: TRBV7-9; CDR3 DNA: TGTGCCAGCAGCTTTTCACACCAAGAGGACACTGAAGCTTTCTTT; CDR3 protein: CASSFSHQEDTEAFF
D gene: TRBD2; clone size: NA; J gene: TRBJ2-3; V gene: TRBV7-3; CDR3 DNA: TGTGCCAGCAGCTTAACGGGTAGCGGGAGGACAGATACGCAGTATTTT; CDR3 protein: CASSLTGSGRTDTQYF
D gene: TRBD1; clone size: NA; J gene: TRBJ2-7; V gene: TRBV2; CDR3 DNA: TGTGCCAGCACCCAAGCAGACAGGGTTATGGGCGAGCAGTACTTC; CDR3 protein: CASTQADRVMGEQYF
D gene: TRBD2; clone size: NA; J gene: TRBJ2-3; V gene: TRBV7-9; CDR3 DNA: TGTGCCAGCAGCTTAATGCTAGCGGAGATACGCACAGATACGCAGTATTTT; CDR3 protein: CASSLMLAEIRTDTQYF
D gene: NA; clone size: NA; J gene: TRBJ2-7; V gene: TRBV5-1; CDR3 DNA: TGCGCCAGCAGCTTGGCTGCGGGGTCTCCTACCGAGCAGTACTTC; CDR3 protein: CASSLAAGSPTEQYF
D gene: TRBD1; clone size: NA; J gene: TRBJ1-2; V gene: TRBV11-2; CDR3 DNA: TGTGCCAGCAGCCGCGACAGGGACTATGGCTACACCTTC; CDR3 protein: CASSRDRDYGYTF
D gene: TRBD1; clone size: NA; J gene: TRBJ1-2; V gene: TRBV7-9; CDR3 DNA: TGTGCCAGCAGCGGAGCCGGACAGGGGGCGAACTATGGCTACACCTTC; CDR3 protein: CASSGAGQGANYGYTF
D gene: NA; clone size: NA; J gene: TRBJ2-1; V gene: TRBV7-2; CDR3 DNA: TGTGCCAGCAGCTTAGCTAGCCTGGCGGGTAATGAGCAGTTCTTC; CDR3 protein: CASSLASLAGNEQFF